The present T cell receptor (beta chain) was sequenced within a study of beta chain features in type 1 diabetes. The CDR3 runs to 15 residues. V was pared by 7 bases and J by 5 bases, with 8 bases of the junction left unmatched. Germline loops: CDR1 SQVTM, CDR2 ANQGSEA. This clone was recorded a few times. Its target is unknown. Study findings and constraints: Possible PCR preference for shorter templates applied equally to patients and controls. A moderate, significant TCRB CDR3 shortening appeared in type 1 diabetes across four CD4+ subsets.

The sequenced template was cDNA made from the entire isolated RNA. Sequenced by immunoSEQ multiplex PCR; TCRdb stores in-frame clones only, minus some. The sample records hundreds of thousands of clones, more than 12% being singletons. This chain uses TRBV29-1 with TRBJ2-7, with 16 bases fitting TRBD2. The sequence was obtained from a man younger than 30 with type 1 diabetes. The sample was naive CD4+ T cells from blood. Here the CDR3 reads CSAGTSGRAGNEQYF. DNA for the CDR3: TGCAGCGCTGGGACTAGCGGGAGGGCCGGGAACGAGCAGTACTTC.